This passage covers 24 T cell receptor beta chains from one sample sequenced in a study of T cell changes during pregnancy in multiple sclerosis. Method: immunoSEQ multiplex PCR; TCRdb's copy keeps in-frame clones and lacks some. The data contain about 39,000 clones, less than 90% of them seen just once; the ten biggest clones take up about 0.6%. Specimen: CD4+ T cells from peripheral blood mononuclear cells, collected before pregnancy. Receptor source: a female donor with multiple sclerosis, enrolled in a pregnancy study.

The chain couples TRBV19 to TRBJ2-1, with D maybe TRBD2 (5 bases). This CDR3 has 16 amino acids. Germline V gives CDR1 LNHDA, CDR2 SQIVND (reference sequence). Trimming removed 3 bases from V and 9 bases from J, with 21 bases in between. This CDR3 is CASSITPSGSFSEQFF. The CDR3 nucleotides read TGTGCCAGTAGTATTACCCCAAGCGGATCCTTCAGTGAGCAGTTCTTC.

This sequence joins TRBV6-5 and TRBJ2-7; D might be TRBD1 (6 bases). The germline V gene has CDR1 MNHEY and CDR2 SVGAGI. CDR3 size: 14 residues. V gave up 10 bases and J gave up 4 bases, with 20 bases separating them. The CDR3 nucleotides are TGTGCCACCAAGGTGAGGCAGGGGCTGTACGAGCAGTACTTC. This sequence encodes CATKVRQGLYEQYF.

The V and J genes are TRBV30 and TRBJ1-2; 8 bases map to TRBD1. This CDR3 comprises 15 residues. V gave up 1 base and J gave up 5 bases; unmatched junction bases: 9. Looked up from germline, CDR1 is GTSNPN and CDR2 is SVGIG (reference sequence). The CDR3 coding sequence is TGTGCCTGGAGTGAAACAGGGGGTGTAGGATATGGCTACACCTTC. Encoded protein: CAWSETGGVGYGYTF.

This chain connects TRBV7-3 to TRBJ2-3; 12 positions match TRBD2. CDR3 length: 16 residues. J gave up 1 base and V 5 bases, and 4 bases lay outside the gene matches. Germline CDR1 reads SGHTA; CDR2 reads FQGTGA. In DNA form, the CDR3 reads TGTGCCAGCAGCGCCCGACTAGCGGGGGGCACAGATACGCAGTATTTT. It codes for CASSARLAGGTDTQYF.

The rearrangement links TRBV28 to TRBJ1-3, with a possible D match to TRBD1 (6 bases). The CDR3 is made up of 15 amino acids. The germline V gene encodes CDR1 MDHEN and CDR2 SYDVKM. The V gene lost 5 bases and the J gene lost 4 bases, with 15 bases spanning the gap. The CDR3, as DNA: TGTGCCAGCAGTCCTTCAGGGGCAGGCGGAAACACCATATATTTT. This gives the protein CASSPSGAGGNTIYF.

The chain employs TRBV30 and TRBJ1-2, with 8 bases that match TRBD1. Losses at the gene ends were 8 bases for V and 4 bases for J; bases not matched to a gene: 9. CDR1 and CDR2 (germline): GTSNPN, SVGIG (reference sequence). This CDR3 is 13 amino acids long. CDR3 sequence: CARLRDRPYGYTF. Here the CDR3 DNA reads TGTGCCCGCCTCCGGGACAGGCCCTATGGCTACACCTTC.

This chain connects TRBV14 to TRBJ1-1, with unresolved D. CDR3 length: 13 residues. Germline values: CDR1 SGHDN, CDR2 FVKESK. Trimming pared 3 bases from V and 4 bases from J, leaving 9 bases between. The CDR3 region has the DNA TGTGCCAGCAGCCACGGTAGGAGCACTGAAGCTTTCTTT. Amino acid sequence: CASSHGRSTEAFF. Using reference TRBV14 and TRBJ1-1 for the parts outside the CDR3, the full variable domain is EAGVTQFPSHSVIEKGQTVTLRCDPISGHDNLYWYRRVMGKEIKFLLHFVKESKQDESGMPNNRFLAERTGGTYSTLKVQPAELEDSGVYFCASSHGRSTEAFFGQGTRLTVV.

This clone was counted only a few times. V and J are TRBV6-1 and TRBJ2-3; tentatively, D is TRBD2 (7 bases). This CDR3 is built from 15 residues. V was cut by 7 bases and J by 1 base, with 15 bases left in between. From germline, CDR1 is MNHNS and CDR2 SASEGT. The DNA of the CDR3 is TGTGCCAGCATCCGGGGGGCCGGGGGCACAGATACGCAGTATTTT. Protein: CASIRGAGGTDTQYF.

The chain recombines TRBV30 with TRBJ1-1, with TRBD1 identical over 8 bases. The germline V gene has CDR1 GTSNPN and CDR2 SVGIG (reference sequence). CDR3 size: 14 residues. Trimming removed 0 bases from V and 4 bases from J; junction bases left unmatched: 4. CDR3 sequence: CAWSVAGGPTEAFF. The CDR3 DNA follows: TGTGCCTGGAGTGTTGCAGGGGGCCCCACTGAAGCTTTCTTT.

V gene TRBV18 combines with J gene TRBJ1-6; no definite D call. CDR3 length: 14 residues. The V end lost 4 bases, the J end lost 10 bases, and 14 bases lay between the germline ends. Germline lookup yields CDR1 KGHSH and CDR2 LQKENI. CDR3 coding DNA: TGTGCCAGCTCACGGGAGTACGGCGGGTCACCCCTCCACTTT. Protein: CASSREYGGSPLHF. The full variable domain, its missing parts supplied by reference TRBV18 and TRBJ1-6, is NAGVMQNPRHLVRRRGQEARLRCSPMKGHSHVYWYRQLPEEGLKFMVYLQKENIIDESGMPKERFSAEFPKEGPSILRIQQVVRGDSAAYFCASSREYGGSPLHFGNGTRLTVT.

This sequence joins TRBV30 and TRBJ1-5; D unresolved. V lost 2 bases to trimming and J lost 7 bases, with 12 bases between them. This CDR3 is built from 13 residues. CDR1 is GTSNPN, CDR2 SVGIG, per germline (reference sequence). Here the CDR3 reads CAWSSNERQPQHF. The CDR3 DNA follows: TGTGCCTGGAGTTCTAATGAACGACAGCCCCAGCATTTT.

Comment on this clone: At one end, the junction sequence differs from germline, possibly due to a read error. The chain joins TRBV5-1 to TRBJ1-1, with 7 bases that match TRBD1. Looked up from germline, CDR1 is SGHRS and CDR2 is YFSETQ. This CDR3 is 17 amino acids long. The CDR3 loop reads CASSLGLMVRGLPEAFF. In nucleotides, the CDR3 is TGCGCCAGCAGTTTGGGGCTCATGGTAAGGGGGCTACCTGAAGCTTTCTTT.

The DNA of the CDR3 is TGTGCCAGCAGCCACCACAGGGAAGTGAAGGCTGGAAACACCATATATTTT. Its protein is CASSHHREVKAGNTIYF. V is TRBV11-2 and J is TRBJ1-3; D may be TRBD1 (6 bases). CDR1 and CDR2 from the germline V gene are SGHAT and FQNNGV. The V and J ends lost 5 bases and 2 bases respectively, with 19 bases between them. The CDR3 is made up of 17 amino acids. Drawing the rest from reference TRBV11-2 and TRBJ1-3, the complete variable domain is EAGVAQSPRYKIIEKRQSVAFWCNPISGHATLYWYQQILGQGPKLLIQFQNNGVVDDSQLPKDRFSAERLKGVDSTLKIQPAKLEDSAVYLCASSHHREVKAGNTIYFGEGSWLTVV.

This clone has a handful of counts. The chain is built from TRBV6-1 and TRBJ1-5; TRBD1 agrees at 7 bases. The V segment lost 6 bases and the J segment 6 bases; nucleotides outside the gene matches: 11. The CDR3 loop spans 15 amino acids. Germline CDR1 is MNHNS and CDR2 is SASEGT. As DNA, the CDR3 is TGTGCCAGCAGCCAGAGACAGGGACGAGGTCAGCCCCAGCATTTT. Translation gives CASSQRQGRGQPQHF.

This chain links TRBV9 with TRBJ2-3, with 8 bases lining up with TRBD1. The germline V gene encodes CDR1 SGDLS and CDR2 YYNGEE. The CDR3 loop spans 15 amino acids. Trimming removed 3 bases from V and 4 bases from J; junction bases left unmatched: 7. The CDR3 spells CASSDRTGPADTQYF. Here the CDR3 DNA reads TGTGCCAGCAGCGATAGGACAGGGCCGGCAGATACGCAGTATTTT.

The chain has TRBV30 and TRBJ1-1; 7 positions agree with TRBD1. Losses at the gene ends were 4 bases for V and 5 bases for J; bases not matched to a gene: 16. This CDR3 is built from 16 residues. The V gene's germline CDR1 is GTSNPN and CDR2 SVGIG (reference sequence). This chain's CDR3 is CAWTLDLTGVGTEAFF. As DNA, the CDR3 is TGTGCCTGGACCCTAGATCTCACAGGGGTAGGGACTGAAGCTTTCTTT.

The V and J genes are TRBV6-5 and TRBJ2-1; 8 nucleotides match TRBD2. The germline V gene encodes CDR1 MNHEY and CDR2 SVGAGI. Losses at the gene ends were 5 bases for V and 5 bases for J; bases not matched to a gene: 5. CDR3 length: 14 amino acids. The CDR3 reads CASSDTSGNNEQFF. CDR3 nucleotide sequence: TGTGCCAGCAGTGACACTAGCGGAAACAATGAGCAGTTCTTC.

This clone was seen a handful of times. The genes are TRBV4-3 and TRBJ2-7, with D possibly being TRBD1 (6 bases). The V gene's germline CDR1 is LGHNA and CDR2 YSLEER. The CDR3 extends over 16 amino acids. V lost 3 bases, J lost 4 bases, and 19 bases lay in between. CDR3 amino acids: CASSQDPTGYPYEQYF. The CDR3 bases are TGCGCCAGCAGCCAGGACCCTACAGGGTATCCTTACGAGCAGTACTTC.

This chain uses TRBV20-1 with TRBJ1-2; possible D gene TRBD1, 5 bases. Germline-derived CDR1 and CDR2 are DFQATT and SNEGSKA (reference sequence). Trimming took off 6 bases at V and 9 bases at J, with 14 bases between the two ends. CDR3 length equals 11 residues. CDR3 coding DNA: TGCAGTGCCACAGTGTGGGGCAGCTACACCTTC. Its translation is CSATVWGSYTF.

The chain employs TRBV6-1 and TRBJ1-5, with 9 bases identical to TRBD1. The CDR3 loop spans 14 amino acids. The V segment lost 6 bases and the J segment 2 bases; nucleotides outside the gene matches: 2. Germline CDR1 and CDR2: MNHNS and SASEGT. The CDR3 is CASRGQGGNQPQHF. The CDR3 DNA follows: TGTGCCAGCAGGGGACAGGGTGGCAATCAGCCCCAGCATTTT.

A few counts support this clone. The chain employs TRBV11-2 and TRBJ1-1; a possible D gene is TRBD1 (5 bases). V shed 5 bases and J shed 7 bases, with 14 bases lying between them. The CDR3 spans 13 residues. Germline CDR1 SGHAT, CDR2 FQNNGV. The CDR3 DNA reads TGTGCCAGCAGCCCTTCAATGGGGCGTGAAGCTTTCTTT. Its translation: CASSPSMGREAFF.

V is TRBV30 and J is TRBJ2-5; 10 bases align to TRBD2. The CDR3 contains 17 residues. CDR1 and CDR2 from the germline V gene are GTSNPN and SVGIG (reference sequence). V shed 1 base, J shed 0 bases, and the junction held 8 bases outside the gene matches. The DNA for the CDR3 is TGTGCCTGGAGTGAGGGAACTAGCGGGGACGACCAAGAGACCCAGTACTTC. It translates to CAWSEGTSGDDQETQYF.

The chain links TRBV2 to TRBJ2-7; D may be TRBD1 (5 bases). Germline V CDR1 and CDR2: SNHLY, FYNNEI. This CDR3 is built from 14 residues. Deletions cut 7 bases from V and 2 bases from J, with 15 bases between. CDR3 coding DNA: TGTGCCAGCACGCCACTCTTAGGGGCCTACGAGCAGTACTTC. Its protein is CASTPLLGAYEQYF.

The gene calls are TRBV6-1 and TRBJ2-3; D is possibly TRBD1 (5 bases). The CDR3 contains 15 residues. V was trimmed by 6 bases and J by 0 bases, leaving 13 bases between them. Germline CDR1 is MNHNS and CDR2 is SASEGT. This chain's CDR3 is CASRSTAFSTDTQYF. The CDR3 region has the DNA TGTGCCAGCAGGTCGACAGCTTTTAGCACAGATACGCAGTATTTT.